This T cell receptor beta chain stems from a study of vaccination and CD4 T cells after COVID-19. Study overall: Four females and six males made up the convalescents, two of whom were Hispanic.

Once obtained from cultured CD4+ T cells, the DNA was sequenced using the Oncomine TCR Beta short-read assay. Each CDR3 protein gets one entry after TCRdb re-called the PCR reads with MiXCR. The profile covers around 20,000 distinct CDR3 sequences, with roughly half appearing a single time and approximately 13% taken by the ten largest. A remark on this clonotype: As yet, its antigen is unknown.

Treatment in this sample: roughly ten-day PBMC culture with coronavirus spike peptide pools or control peptides (ViraFEST assay). Dates of PCR positivity, March to December 2020, preceded the US Alpha, Beta and Delta variants. The culture of about 2 million PBMCs per well included 9.5 to 10 IU/ml IL-2 and around 11 ug/ml peptide pools. The CDR3 runs to 16 residues. CDR1 SGHTA and CDR2 FQGNSA come from the germline V gene. The J segment lost 4 bases and the V segment lost 5 bases, leaving 10 bases of the junction unmatched. This clonotype was sampled from a human donor who had recovered from COVID-19. Sequenced input: CD4+ T cells from blood, cultured in vitro. This rearrangement joins TRBV7-2 to TRBJ2-2, with TRBD1 identical over 7 bases. CDR3 protein: CASSTIPGTATGELFF. The CDR3 DNA is TGTGCCAGCAGCACGATACCCGGGACAGCCACCGGGGAGCTGTTTTTT.